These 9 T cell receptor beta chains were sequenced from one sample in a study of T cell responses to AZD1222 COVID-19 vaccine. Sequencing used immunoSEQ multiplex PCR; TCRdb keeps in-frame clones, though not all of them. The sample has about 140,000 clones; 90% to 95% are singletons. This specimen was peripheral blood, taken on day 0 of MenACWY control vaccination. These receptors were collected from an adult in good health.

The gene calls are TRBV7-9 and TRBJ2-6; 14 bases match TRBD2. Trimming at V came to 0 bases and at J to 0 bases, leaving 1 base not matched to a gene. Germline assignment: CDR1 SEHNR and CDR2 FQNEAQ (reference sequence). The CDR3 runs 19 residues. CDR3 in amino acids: CASSLAGLAGDSGANVLTF. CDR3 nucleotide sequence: TGTGCCAGCAGCTTAGCGGGACTAGCGGGAGACTCTGGGGCCAACGTCCTGACTTTC.

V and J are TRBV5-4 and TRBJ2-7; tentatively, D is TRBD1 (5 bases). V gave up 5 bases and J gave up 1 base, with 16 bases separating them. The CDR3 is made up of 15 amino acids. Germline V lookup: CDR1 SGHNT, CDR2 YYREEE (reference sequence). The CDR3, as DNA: TGTGCCAGCAGTCATACAGGCGTACGTTCCTACGAGCAGTACTTC. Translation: CASSHTGVRSYEQYF.

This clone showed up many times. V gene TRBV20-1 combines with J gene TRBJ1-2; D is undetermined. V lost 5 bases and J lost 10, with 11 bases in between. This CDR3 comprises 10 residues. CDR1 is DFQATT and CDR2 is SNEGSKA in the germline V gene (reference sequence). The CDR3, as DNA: TGCAGTGCTGGAGGTGGCGACTACACCTTC. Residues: CSAGGGDYTF.

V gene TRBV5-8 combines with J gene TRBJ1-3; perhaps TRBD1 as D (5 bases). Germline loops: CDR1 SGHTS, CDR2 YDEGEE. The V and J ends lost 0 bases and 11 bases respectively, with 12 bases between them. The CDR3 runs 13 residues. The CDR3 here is CASSLEAGKSIYF. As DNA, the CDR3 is TGTGCCAGCAGCTTGGAGGCAGGGAAATCCATATATTTT.

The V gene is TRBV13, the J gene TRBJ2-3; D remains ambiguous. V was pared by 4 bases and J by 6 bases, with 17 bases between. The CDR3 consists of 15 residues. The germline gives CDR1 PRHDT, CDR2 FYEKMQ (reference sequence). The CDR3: CASSSLTFGRDTQYF. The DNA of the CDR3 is TGTGCCAGCAGCTCGCTGACTTTCGGCAGGGATACGCAGTATTTT.

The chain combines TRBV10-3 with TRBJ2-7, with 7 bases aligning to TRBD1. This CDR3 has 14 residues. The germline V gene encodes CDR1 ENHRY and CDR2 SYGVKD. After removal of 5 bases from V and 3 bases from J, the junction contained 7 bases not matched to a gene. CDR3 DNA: TGTGCCATCAGTAGGGACAGCCTCGTCTACGAGCAGTACTTC. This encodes CAISRDSLVYEQYF.

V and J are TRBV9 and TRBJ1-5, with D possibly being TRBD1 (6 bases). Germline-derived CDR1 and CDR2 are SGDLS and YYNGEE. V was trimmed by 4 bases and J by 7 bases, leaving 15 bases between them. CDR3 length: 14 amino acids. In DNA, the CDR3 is TGTGCCAGCAGCCCCATGGGGGGCAGGCAGCCCCAGCATTTT. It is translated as CASSPMGGRQPQHF.

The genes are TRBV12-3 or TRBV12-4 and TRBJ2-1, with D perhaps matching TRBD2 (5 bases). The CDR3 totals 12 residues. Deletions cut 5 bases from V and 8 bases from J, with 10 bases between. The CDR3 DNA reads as TGTGCCAGCAGTATCGGACTGCATGAGCAGTTCTTC. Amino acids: CASSIGLHEQFF.

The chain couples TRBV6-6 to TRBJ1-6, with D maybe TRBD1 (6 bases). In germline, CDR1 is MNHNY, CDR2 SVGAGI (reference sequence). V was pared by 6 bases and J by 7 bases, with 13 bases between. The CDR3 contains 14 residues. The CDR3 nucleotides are TGTGCCAGCAGCAAACAGGGAGTGAATTCACCCCTCCACTTT. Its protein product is CASSKQGVNSPLHF.